The clone carrying this TCR beta chain was detected a few times. What it recognizes is unknown. A universal primer site arose from template switching, and cDNA bore unique molecular identifiers. TCRdb reanalysed the 5' RACE reads using MiXCR and keeps one entry per CDR3 protein. The table records roughly 570,000 distinct CDR3 sequences, around a tenth of them present only once. V was pared by 1 base and J by 15 bases, with 16 bases between. CDR3 length: 13 amino acids. CDR1 and CDR2 (germline): SGHTA, FQGNSA. These data originate in a study of identical twins. Findings of the study overall: Cord blood beta clonotypes present at high abundance carried fewer insertions; no such pattern appeared in memory repertoires.

Healthy Caucasians were all of the donors. The sample was also reused in another study, on yellow fever vaccine responses in identical twins.

This receptor was taken from a woman aged 18-29 years in good health. The sample was PBMCs. The chain couples TRBV7-2 to TRBJ2-1; a possible D gene is TRBD1 (5 bases). The DNA of the CDR3 is TGTGCCAGCAGCTTAGTAATGGACACAGTTCTGTTCTTC. It encodes CASSLVMDTVLFF.